These 26 T cell receptor beta chains were all obtained from the same sample, sequenced in a study of T cell repertoires in cytomegalovirus infection. TCRdb recomputed calls from the reads with MiXCR, one row per CDR3 protein. In the table there are fewer than 400,000 distinct CDR3 sequences, around 18% of which are singletons. Sequenced: PBMCs. The origin of the receptors is a human donor in good health (CMV status not recorded). Some clones in this sample may be carry-over from other donors' samples.

This clonotype was counted between two and nine times. The chain joins TRBV10-3 to TRBJ2-3; 7 bases are a match to TRBD2. The J segment lost 4 bases and the V segment lost 4 bases, leaving 5 bases of the junction unmatched. The CDR3 has 14 amino acids. Germline V gene lookup returns CDR1 ENHRY and CDR2 SYGVKD. The CDR3 is CAISGTSDPDTQYF. The CDR3 bases are TGTGCCATCAGTGGAACTAGCGACCCAGATACGCAGTATTTT.

This clonotype was recorded at least ten times. The CDR3, as DNA: TGTGCCAGCAGCCCCCCCGGGGGCGGCAATCAGCCCCAGCATTTT. Translation: CASSPPGGGNQPQHF. The chain couples TRBV7-2 to TRBJ1-5; D perhaps matches TRBD1 (6 bases). Trimming left V 5 bases short and J 2 bases short, with 13 bases between. The CDR3 runs 15 residues. Germline loops: CDR1 SGHTA, CDR2 FQGNSA.

The V and J genes are TRBV27 and TRBJ2-2, with D perhaps matching TRBD2 (6 bases). Germline-derived CDR1 and CDR2 are MNHEY and SMNVEV (reference sequence). The CDR3 has 16 residues. Trimming pared 2 bases from V and 4 bases from J, leaving 14 bases between. The CDR3 spells CASSLDSGEFTGELFF. CDR3 nucleotide sequence: TGTGCCAGCAGTTTAGATAGCGGAGAGTTCACCGGGGAGCTGTTTTTT.

The chain employs TRBV10-3 and TRBJ1-1; 8 positions match TRBD1. J lost 8 bases, V lost 2 bases, and 4 bases had no gene match. Germline CDR1 ENHRY, CDR2 SYGVKD. The CDR3 has 13 amino acids. The CDR3 DNA follows: TGTGCCATCAGTGAGATGACAGGGGAGGAAGCTTTCTTT. This encodes CAISEMTGEEAFF.

The chain is built from TRBV2 and TRBJ1-5; D remains unclear. V gave up 1 base and J gave up 9 bases, with 7 bases separating them. This CDR3 has 12 residues. Germline V gene sequence: CDR1 SNHLY, CDR2 FYNNEI. The DNA for the CDR3 is TGTGCCAGCAGTGAAGATGGGAGGCCCCAGCATTTT. This translates into CASSEDGRPQHF.

This clonotype was detected only a few times. The rearrangement uses TRBV12-3 or TRBV12-4 and TRBJ2-7, with D possibly being TRBD1 (6 bases). V was clipped by 3 bases and J by 6 bases, with 15 bases between them. The CDR3 has 14 amino acids. DNA of the CDR3: TGTGCCAGCAGTTTGGTTGGGGGACAAGGCGAGCAGTACTTC. Its protein is CASSLVGGQGEQYF.

This clonotype was recorded at least ten times. The V gene is TRBV27, the J gene TRBJ1-6, with unresolved D. Germline-derived CDR1 and CDR2 are MNHEY and SMNVEV (reference sequence). This CDR3 has 11 residues. Trimming cost V 2 bases and J 7 bases, with 0 bases left between them. As DNA, the CDR3 is TGTGCCAGCAGTTTAAATTCACCCCTCCACTTT. Protein product: CASSLNSPLHF.

This clonotype was seen ten or more times. The V and J genes are TRBV7-9 and TRBJ1-2, with D possibly TRBD1 on 5 matching bases. Germline V gene sequence: CDR1 SEHNR, CDR2 FQNEAQ (reference sequence). The CDR3 extends over 16 amino acids. Deletions cut 5 bases from V and 4 bases from J, with 20 bases between. CDR3 in DNA: TGTGCCAGCAGCCCAACCCTCGCTCGACAGCCCTATGGCTACACCTTC. Translated: CASSPTLARQPYGYTF.

The chain carries TRBV7-2 and TRBJ2-5; TRBD2 might be the D (6 bases). V was cut by 0 bases and J by 6 bases, with 17 bases left in between. CDR1 SGHTA and CDR2 FQGNSA come from the germline V gene. CDR3 length: 16 amino acids. The CDR3 bases are TGTGCCAGCAGCTTAGCGCCTAGATTAGCGGTACAGACCCAGTACTTC. Encoded protein: CASSLAPRLAVQTQYF.

This clonotype has a count of ten or more. Here the CDR3 DNA reads TGTGCCAGCAGCTTCCTCCGAGCCTACGAGCAGTACTTC. It yields the protein CASSFLRAYEQYF. J is TRBJ2-7 and V is TRBV7-8; no clear D. The CDR3 runs to 13 residues. The germline V gene has CDR1 SGHVS and CDR2 FQNEAQ. With 3 bases removed from V and 2 bases from J, the gap between germline ends came to 8 bases. Full variable domain (missing parts from reference TRBV7-8 and TRBJ2-7): GAGVSQSPRYKVAKRGQDVALRCDPISGHVSLFWYQQALGQGPEFLTYFQNEAQLDKSGLPSDRFFAERPEGSVSTLKIQRTQQEDSAVYLCASSFLRAYEQYFGPGTRLTVT.

This clonotype was counted a few times. The chain has TRBV19 and TRBJ1-5; possibly TRBD1 for D (5 bases). The CDR3 has 16 amino acids. Looked up from germline, CDR1 is LNHDA and CDR2 is SQIVND (reference sequence). Between the trimmed V and J ends, which lost 4 bases and 0 bases, there was a span of 13 bases. In DNA form, the CDR3 reads TGTGCCAGTAGTAGGGACGGCCGAGATAGCAATCAGCCCCAGCATTTT. It encodes CASSRDGRDSNQPQHF.

The chain is built from TRBV6-2 or TRBV6-3 and TRBJ2-2; perhaps TRBD2 as D (5 bases). CDR3 length: 15 amino acids. CDR1 and CDR2 (germline): MNHEY, SVGEGT. V lost 4 bases and J 4 bases, leaving 13 bases between the germline ends. The CDR3 coding sequence is TGTGCCAGCAGTTTAGCTAGGAGCGGCACCGGGGAGCTGTTTTTT. Its translation: CASSLARSGTGELFF.

This clonotype was seen a few times. The chain is built from TRBV12-3 or TRBV12-4 and TRBJ1-1; possibly TRBD1 for D (5 bases). The CDR3 is made up of 18 amino acids. Trimming left V 3 bases short and J 1 base short, with 21 bases between. The CDR3 is CASSFGPRAGWANTEAFF. CDR3 DNA sequence: TGTGCCAGCAGTTTTGGGCCTCGGGCAGGGTGGGCGAACACTGAAGCTTTCTTT.

The gene calls are TRBV20-1 and TRBJ2-3; D gene unclear. Germline V gene data show CDR1 as DFQATT and CDR2 as SNEGSKA (reference sequence). CDR3 length: 12 amino acids. V was pared by 3 bases and J by 5 bases, with 9 bases between. CDR3 protein: CSARGTRDTQYF. As DNA, the CDR3 is TGCAGTGCTAGGGGAACCCGAGATACGCAGTATTTT.

Many counts were recorded for this clonotype. The chain is built from TRBV7-2 and TRBJ1-5, with a possible D match to TRBD1 (6 bases). The CDR3 contains 13 residues. Trimming took 5 bases from V and 7 from J, leaving 12 bases between them. The germline V gene encodes CDR1 SGHTA and CDR2 FQGNSA. Here the CDR3 reads CASSPQGGQPQHF. DNA for the CDR3: TGTGCCAGCAGCCCACAGGGTGGGCAGCCCCAGCATTTT.

This clonotype was found a few times. The V gene is TRBV10-3, the J gene TRBJ2-7; D call uncertain. The CDR3 has 13 residues. Trimming left V 4 bases short and J 3 bases short, with 10 bases between. CDR1 and CDR2 (germline): ENHRY, SYGVKD. CDR3 nucleotide sequence: TGTGCCATCAGTGCCCCCCCGCTCTACGAGCAGTACTTC. It is translated as CAISAPPLYEQYF.

This clonotype occurred a few times. The V gene is TRBV7-2, the J gene TRBJ2-5; TRBD2 might be the D (5 bases). Germline CDR1 and CDR2: SGHTA and FQGNSA. The ends were cut back, 5 bases at V and 5 bases at J, with 21 bases in the middle. The length of the CDR3 is 16 residues. CDR3 region: CASSQRGGTVVETQYF. Written as DNA, the CDR3 is TGTGCCAGCAGCCAGCGAGGAGGAACCGTTGTGGAGACCCAGTACTTC.

This clonotype was seen more than once but under ten times. The chain has TRBV7-2 and TRBJ2-1; TRBD2 is a possible D gene (6 bases). V was shortened by 6 bases and J by 4 bases, with 16 bases between the two germline ends. The CDR3 consists of 15 residues. The germline gives CDR1 SGHTA, CDR2 FQGNSA. CDR3 in DNA: TGTGCCAGCAGTCCTCTAGCGCAAACGTACAATGAGCAGTTCTTC. This translates into CASSPLAQTYNEQFF.

This clonotype appeared a few times. The chain has TRBV5-8 and TRBJ1-2, with D possibly being TRBD1 (5 bases). Germline V gene sequence: CDR1 SGHTS, CDR2 YDEGEE. V lost 4 bases to trimming and J lost 3 bases, with 22 bases between them. The CDR3 is 17 residues long. CDR3 coding DNA: TGTGCCAGCAGCGAAAGGGGATCCTATCAGTTTTACTATGGCTACACCTTC. The encoded protein is CASSERGSYQFYYGYTF.

This sequence joins TRBV5-4 and TRBJ2-1; D is uncertain. V lost 4 bases to trimming and J lost 2 bases, with 10 bases between them. Germline V gene sequence: CDR1 SGHNT, CDR2 YYREEE (reference sequence). The CDR3 sequence is 14 residues long. CDR3 region: CASSQTYPYNEQFF. CDR3 DNA: TGTGCCAGCAGCCAGACGTATCCCTACAATGAGCAGTTCTTC.

This clonotype occurred many times. V and J are TRBV28 and TRBJ2-1, with 9 bases matching TRBD1. In germline, CDR1 is MDHEN, CDR2 SYDVKM. The CDR3 totals 12 residues. J gave up 9 bases and V 6 bases, and 3 bases lay outside the gene matches. Here the CDR3 DNA reads TGTGCCAGCAGGCTGACAGGGGGTGAGCAGTTCTTC. Translating gives CASRLTGGEQFF.

This clonotype occurred many times. The chain recombines TRBV7-8 with TRBJ2-1, with 7 bases fitting TRBD1. J lost 5 bases, V lost 5 bases, and 9 bases had no gene match. The length of the CDR3 is 15 residues. Per germline, CDR1 SGHVS and CDR2 FQNEAQ. The CDR3, as DNA: TGTGCCAGCAGCCCCCGGGACAGACGAAACAATGAGCAGTTCTTC. Its translation: CASSPRDRRNNEQFF.

This clonotype was detected ten times or more. V and J are TRBV29-1 and TRBJ1-2; no reliable D call. This CDR3 is 11 amino acids long. Trimming took 4 bases from V and 5 from J, leaving 8 bases between them. The germline CDR1 and CDR2 sequences are SQVTM and ANQGSEA. CDR3 sequence: CSVVNLYGYTF. CDR3 bases: TGCAGCGTTGTAAACTTGTATGGCTACACCTTC.

The V and J genes are TRBV6-1 and TRBJ2-3; 12 nucleotides match TRBD2. Germline assignment: CDR1 MNHNS and CDR2 SASEGT. Trimming cost V 4 bases and J 2 bases; bases outside gene matches: 7. CDR3 length: 17 residues. CDR3 bases: TGTGCCAGCAGTGCCCAGACTAGCGGGGGATACACAGATACGCAGTATTTT. As protein: CASSAQTSGGYTDTQYF.

This chain joins TRBV4-3 and TRBJ2-2; 7 bases map to TRBD2. V was clipped by 1 base and J by 4 bases; unmatched bases: 6. Germline values: CDR1 LGHNA, CDR2 YSLEER. The CDR3 length is 16 residues. CDR3 DNA sequence: TGCGCCAGCAGCCAAGTTGGCGGGGAGGGCACCGGGGAGCTGTTTTTT. The encoded protein is CASSQVGGEGTGELFF.

In DNA form, the CDR3 reads TGTGCCAGCAGCTTAACCCCTCTGACTAGCGGGAGAGGCAATGAGCAGTTCTTC. Translated: CASSLTPLTSGRGNEQFF. The chain combines TRBV7-6 with TRBJ2-1; 12 bases align to TRBD2. Germline trimming cut 2 bases from V and 6 bases from J; bases unmatched to any gene: 11. The CDR3 is 18 amino acids. Germline V gene lookup returns CDR1 SGHVS and CDR2 FNYEAQ. The full variable domain, in which reference TRBV7-6 and TRBJ2-1 provide the parts outside the CDR3, is GAGVSQSPRYKVTKRGQDVALRCDPISGHVSLYWYRQALGQGPEFLTYFNYEAQQDKSGLPNDRFSAERPEGSISTLTIQRTEQRDSAMYRCASSLTPLTSGRGNEQFFGPGTRLTVL.